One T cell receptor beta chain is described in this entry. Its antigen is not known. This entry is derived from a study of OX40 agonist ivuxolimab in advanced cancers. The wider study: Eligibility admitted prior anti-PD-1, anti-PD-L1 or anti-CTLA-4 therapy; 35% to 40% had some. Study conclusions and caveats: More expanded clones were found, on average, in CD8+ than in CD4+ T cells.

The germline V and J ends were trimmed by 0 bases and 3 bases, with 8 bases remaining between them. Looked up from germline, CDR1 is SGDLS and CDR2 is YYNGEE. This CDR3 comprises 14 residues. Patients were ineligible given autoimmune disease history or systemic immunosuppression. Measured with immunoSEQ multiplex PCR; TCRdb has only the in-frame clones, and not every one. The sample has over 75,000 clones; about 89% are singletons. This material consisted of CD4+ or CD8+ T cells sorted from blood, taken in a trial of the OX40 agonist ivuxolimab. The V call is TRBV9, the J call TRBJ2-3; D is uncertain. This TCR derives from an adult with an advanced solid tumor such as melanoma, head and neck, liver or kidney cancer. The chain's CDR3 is CASSVEGWTDTQYF. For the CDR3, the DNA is TGTGCCAGCAGCGTAGAGGGCTGGACAGATACGCAGTATTTT.